This T cell receptor (beta chain) was retrieved from a study of blood T cell repertoires in COVID-19. Looked up from germline, CDR1 is SGHNT and CDR2 is YENEEA. The CDR3 has 16 residues. Trimming shortened V by 1 base and J by 6 bases, and 17 bases separated the two germline ends. The count of this clone is one. Per the authors' pipeline: Amplifying reference gene primers gave estimates of nucleated cell counts. TCRdb's table, derived via immunoSEQ multiplex PCR, lists solely in-frame clones and lacks some. V, J and clone size are taken as reported in that table, and D and trimming were inferred from the DNA itself. The repertoire includes about 140,000 clones, around 83% of them detected once, and about 9.4% sits in the top ten.

The chain employs TRBV11-3 and TRBJ2-3; TRBD2 is a possible D gene (6 bases). The TCR was taken from a man aged 55 to 70 with active or convalescent COVID-19. The sample taken for sequencing was peripheral blood. The DNA of the CDR3 is TGTGCCAGCAGCTTAGCCGGGACTCTAGGGGTGGATACGCAGTATTTT. It translates to CASSLAGTLGVDTQYF. Based on the CDR3 plus reference TRBV11-3 and TRBJ2-3, the full variable domain is EAGVVQSPRYKIIEKKQPVAFWCNPISGHNTLYWYLQNLGQGPELLIRYENEEAVDDSQLPKDRFSAERLKGVDSTLKIQPAELGDSAVYLCASSLAGTLGVDTQYFGPGTRLTVL.